The 15 T cell receptor beta chains listed next were all sequenced from one sample in a study of CD8 T cells in Susac syndrome. An input of about 0.5 to 1 ug of RNA was subjected to reverse transcription using random hexamers. In TCRdb, the immunoSEQ multiplex PCR reads were re-called with MiXCR into one record per CDR3 protein. Of around 77,000 distinct CDR3 sequences in the sample, around 96% are singletons; the top ten hold 0.085% to 0.14%. Sequencing was carried out using CD4+ T cells from PBMCs. The origin of the receptors is a human donor with multiple sclerosis.

The chain joins TRBV6-5 to TRBJ2-5; tentatively, D is TRBD1 (8 bases). The ends were cut back, 0 bases at V and 3 bases at J, with 17 bases in the middle. The CDR3 has 17 amino acids. CDR1 and CDR2 from the germline V gene are MNHEY and SVGAGI. The CDR3 sequence is CASSYSVIQGGEETQYF. As DNA, the CDR3 is TGTGCCAGCAGTTACTCCGTGATACAGGGGGGGGAAGAGACCCAGTACTTC.

The V call is TRBV5-1, the J call TRBJ2-1; 8 bases are shared with TRBD1. CDR3 length: 14 residues. Germline V gives CDR1 SGHRS, CDR2 YFSETQ. J was trimmed by 5 bases and V by 6 bases; bases with no gene match: 7. The CDR3 is CASNRGSPDNEQFF. CDR3 coding DNA: TGCGCCAGCAACAGGGGGAGCCCCGACAATGAGCAGTTCTTC.

CDR3 sequence reads: CASSGQVHNQPQHF. In DNA, the CDR3 is TGTGCCAGCAGTGGACAGGTCCACAATCAGCCCCAGCATTTT. This chain links TRBV12-3 or TRBV12-4 with TRBJ1-5; 7 nucleotides line up with TRBD1. CDR3 length: 14 amino acids. J gave up 3 bases and V 5 bases, and 4 bases lay outside the gene matches.

This chain joins TRBV12-3 or TRBV12-4 and TRBJ2-5; TRBD2 aligns across 11 bases. J was trimmed by 1 base and V by 3 bases; bases with no gene match: 4. The CDR3 covers 16 residues. The CDR3 coding sequence is TGTGCCAGCAGTTTGGGTCTAGCGGGGGGCCAAGAGACCCAGTACTTC. Translation gives CASSLGLAGGQETQYF.

In DNA form, the CDR3 reads TGCAGCGTTGAAAATCCCGACAGGGACCTCACAGATACGCAGTATTTT. This translates into CSVENPDRDLTDTQYF. The V gene is TRBV29-1, the J gene TRBJ2-3; TRBD1 matches at 7 bases. CDR3 length equals 16 residues. The V gene end was trimmed by 2 bases and the J gene end by 2 bases; junction bases not matched to a gene: 10. Germline CDR1 is SQVTM and CDR2 is ANQGSEA.

The chain links TRBV13 to TRBJ2-7, with 8 bases fitting TRBD1. This CDR3 has 14 amino acids. V shed 5 bases and J 6 bases; nucleotides not matched to a gene: 9. The germline gives CDR1 PRHDT, CDR2 FYEKMQ (reference sequence). The CDR3 protein is CASSLLTGAGEQYF. The CDR3 DNA reads TGTGCCAGCAGCCTACTGACAGGGGCGGGCGAGCAGTACTTC.

The V call is TRBV6-2 or TRBV6-3, the J call TRBJ2-7, with TRBD1 matching 7 bases. The germline V gene has CDR1 MNHEY and CDR2 SVGEGT. V shed 5 bases and J 0 bases; nucleotides not matched to a gene: 7. The CDR3 runs 15 residues. CDR3 in DNA: TGTGCCAGCAGTCCCAGGGGACAGACCTCCTACGAGCAGTACTTC. Translating gives CASSPRGQTSYEQYF.

The CDR3 DNA reads as TGCGCCAGCAGCCTTATCGTCGGAGAGACCCAGTACTTC. Protein sequence: CASSLIVGETQYF. The chain combines TRBV4-1 with TRBJ2-5; D call uncertain. CDR1 MGHRA and CDR2 YSYEKL come from the germline V gene. The CDR3 covers 13 residues. V was trimmed by 4 bases and J by 4 bases, leaving 10 bases between them.

The genes are TRBV20-1 and TRBJ2-5; the D is unclear. The germline gives CDR1 DFQATT, CDR2 SNEGSKA (reference sequence). There are 15 residues in the CDR3. The germline V and J ends were trimmed by 6 bases and 1 base, with 18 bases remaining between them. CDR3 DNA: TGCAGTGCCCTGCTGCGGACGGGCAGCCAAGAGACCCAGTACTTC. Translation gives CSALLRTGSQETQYF.

This chain links TRBV20-1 with TRBJ2-1, with 15 bases fitting TRBD2. Germline loops: CDR1 DFQATT, CDR2 SNEGSKA (reference sequence). V lost 6 bases and J lost 7; bases outside the gene matches: 7. This CDR3 is 15 amino acids long. CDR3 sequence: CSAASGTSGGNEQFF. CDR3 nucleotides: TGCAGTGCAGCCTCCGGGACTAGCGGGGGGAATGAGCAGTTCTTC.

V is TRBV7-2 and J is TRBJ1-4; 7 bases agree with TRBD1. After removal of 5 bases from V and 4 bases from J, the junction contained 7 bases not matched to a gene. The CDR3 loop spans 15 amino acids. CDR1 is SGHTA and CDR2 is FQGNSA in the germline V gene. The CDR3 DNA reads TGTGCCAGCAGCCTGACGAGGGACAGTAATGAAAAACTGTTTTTT. Amino acids: CASSLTRDSNEKLFF. The entire variable domain, with the rest obtained from reference TRBV7-2 and TRBJ1-4, is as follows: GAGVSQSPSNKVTEKGKDVELRCDPISGHTALYWYRQSLGQGLEFLIYFQGNSAPDKSGLPSDRFSAERTGGSVSTLTIQRTQQEDSAVYLCASSLTRDSNEKLFFGSGTQLSVL.

The chain is built from TRBV13 and TRBJ2-1; D is uncertain. There are 15 residues in the CDR3. The ends were cut back, 1 base at V and 4 bases at J, with 11 bases in the middle. From germline, CDR1 is PRHDT and CDR2 FYEKMQ (reference sequence). This chain's CDR3 is CASSLDTRAYNEQFF. The CDR3 region has the DNA TGTGCCAGCAGCTTAGACACCCGCGCTTACAATGAGCAGTTCTTC.

This chain links TRBV3-1 with TRBJ2-2; D remains unclear. The CDR3 is made up of 15 amino acids. The V end was cut by 1 base, the J end by 4 bases, with 10 bases between. Germline CDR1 LGHDT, CDR2 YNNKEL (reference sequence). DNA of the CDR3: TGTGCCAGCAGCCAAGCCGAGAGAATCACCGGGGAGCTGTTTTTT. Translated, it gives CASSQAERITGELFF. The full variable domain, rest sourced from reference TRBV3-1 and TRBJ2-2, is DTAVSQTPKYLVTQMGNDKSIKCEQNLGHDTMYWYKQDSKKFLKIMFSYNNKELIINETVPNRFSPKSPDKAHLNLHINSLELGDSAVYFCASSQAERITGELFFGEGSRLTVL.

This chain joins TRBV7-2 and TRBJ2-7, with D possibly being TRBD2 (5 bases). Germline V gives CDR1 SGHTA, CDR2 FQGNSA. CDR3 length: 13 amino acids. Between the trimmed V and J ends, which lost 3 bases and 5 bases, there was a span of 11 bases. CDR3 coding DNA: TGTGCCAGCAGCTTGGACTCATCCGACGAGCAGTACTTC. This translates into CASSLDSSDEQYF.

This sequence joins TRBV7-2 and TRBJ2-1, with 15 bases matching TRBD2. Germline trimming cut 1 base from V and 8 bases from J; bases unmatched to any gene: 6. The CDR3 runs 17 residues. Per the germline V gene, CDR1 is SGHTA and CDR2 is FQGNSA. The CDR3 spells CASSLELRTSGGDEQFF. The CDR3 DNA reads TGTGCCAGCAGCTTAGAGCTCAGGACTAGCGGGGGGGATGAGCAGTTCTTC.